Listed below are T cell receptor beta chains from one sample, sequenced in a study of T cells in Graves' hyperthyroidism and ophthalmopathy. TCRdb re-called the multiplex PCR reads through MiXCR, storing one row per CDR3 protein. This repertoire shows 700,000 or so distinct CDR3 sequences, around 17% found once; its top ten account for 8.4%. The material sequenced was blood. The receptors derive from a man in his late teens or twenties with Graves' hyperthyroidism. Each CDR3 is given with its conserved first and last residue. A D gene is named only where the DNA matches it firmly. Size is stated for part of the rows, as once, few or many counts, or as a class when the clone is expanded.

abundance: many; j_gene: TRBJ1-5; v_gene: TRBV12-3/TRBV12-4; d_gene: .; CDR3nt: TGTGCCAGCAGCCCCGGGGGCGCTAGCAATCAGCCCCAGCATTTT; CDR3aa: CASSPGGASNQPQHF
abundance: few; j_gene: TRBJ2-7; v_gene: TRBV6-2/TRBV6-3; d_gene: .; CDR3nt: TGTGCCACCCTACTTGATACCTACGAGCAGTACTTC; CDR3aa: CATLLDTYEQYF
abundance: few; j_gene: TRBJ2-3; v_gene: TRBV20-1; d_gene: .; CDR3nt: TGCAGTGCTCGGGAAGACGCAGATACGCAGTATTTT; CDR3aa: CSAREDADTQYF
abundance: many; j_gene: TRBJ2-1; v_gene: TRBV7-9; d_gene: .; CDR3nt: TGTGCCAGCAGCCGCCGACAGGCCACCATACCTGGCTACAATGAGCAGTTCTTC; CDR3aa: CASSRRQATIPGYNEQFF
abundance: many; j_gene: TRBJ2-1; v_gene: TRBV6-1; d_gene: TRBD2; CDR3nt: TGTGCCAGCAGTGAGTCAAGCGGGGGTGGTAGGAATGAGCAGTTCTTC; CDR3aa: CASSESSGGGRNEQFF
abundance: few; j_gene: TRBJ2-1; v_gene: TRBV24-1; d_gene: TRBD2; CDR3nt: TGTGCCACCAGTGGTGATCCCGGGACTAGTCTATACAATGAGCAGTTCTTC; CDR3aa: CATSGDPGTSLYNEQFF
abundance: few; j_gene: TRBJ2-7; v_gene: TRBV7-2; d_gene: .; CDR3nt: TGTGCCAGCAGCCCCGGTGCGACCCCGATAGAGCAGTACTTC; CDR3aa: CASSPGATPIEQYF
abundance: few; j_gene: TRBJ2-7; v_gene: TRBV7-9; d_gene: TRBD2; CDR3nt: TGTGCCAGCAGCCAAGGGACTAGCGGGAGGAGGCCGTACGAGCAGTACTTC; CDR3aa: CASSQGTSGRRPYEQYF
abundance: .; j_gene: TRBJ1-6; v_gene: TRBV2; d_gene: TRBD1; CDR3nt: TGTGCCAGCAGTGAAATTGGACAGGGAGATTCACCCCTCCACTTT; CDR3aa: CASSEIGQGDSPLHF
abundance: few; j_gene: TRBJ2-5; v_gene: TRBV3-1; d_gene: .; CDR3nt: TGTGCCAGCAGCCAAGATGTAAGGGGTCAAGAGACCCAGTACTTC; CDR3aa: CASSQDVRGQETQYF
abundance: few; j_gene: TRBJ2-1; v_gene: TRBV7-6; d_gene: TRBD1; CDR3nt: TGTGCCAGCAGCTTAGCACTGGGACAGGGGAACAATGAGCAGTTCTTC; CDR3aa: CASSLALGQGNNEQFF
abundance: .; j_gene: TRBJ2-1; v_gene: TRBV27; d_gene: TRBD1; CDR3nt: TGTGCCAGCAGCCCTTGGGACAGGTGGGATGAGCAGTTCTTC; CDR3aa: CASSPWDRWDEQFF
abundance: many; j_gene: TRBJ2-1; v_gene: TRBV5-1; d_gene: TRBD2; CDR3nt: TGCGCCAGCAGCTACGGACTAGCGGGAGGCGAGCAGTTCTTC; CDR3aa: CASSYGLAGGEQFF
abundance: few; j_gene: TRBJ2-2; v_gene: TRBV19; d_gene: .; CDR3nt: TGTGCCAGTAGAATGAGGGAGAGGCCCAACACCGGGGAGCTGTTTTTT; CDR3aa: CASRMRERPNTGELFF
abundance: many; j_gene: TRBJ2-7; v_gene: TRBV7-2; d_gene: TRBD1; CDR3nt: TGTGCCAGCAGCACGGACAGGGCGACCTACGAGCAGTACTTC; CDR3aa: CASSTDRATYEQYF
abundance: few; j_gene: TRBJ1-5; v_gene: TRBV29-1; d_gene: .; CDR3nt: TGCAGCGTCTCCACCCCAGGGGACAATCAGCCCCAGCATTTT; CDR3aa: CSVSTPGDNQPQHF
abundance: few; j_gene: TRBJ2-1; v_gene: TRBV24-1; d_gene: TRBD2; CDR3nt: TGTGCCACCAGTGACCGCTCTAGCGGGAGTCCCTACAATGAGCAGTTCTTC; CDR3aa: CATSDRSSGSPYNEQFF
abundance: few; j_gene: TRBJ2-2; v_gene: TRBV7-9; d_gene: TRBD2; CDR3nt: TGTGCCAGCAGCTTTCTACTAGCGGGAGCCGGGGAGCTGTTTTTT; CDR3aa: CASSFLLAGAGELFF
abundance: many; j_gene: TRBJ2-5; v_gene: TRBV30; d_gene: .; CDR3nt: TGTGCCTGGAGACGAGACTACGGGAAGACCCGGTACTTC; CDR3aa: CAWRRDYGKTRYF
abundance: .; j_gene: TRBJ2-3; v_gene: TRBV5-1; d_gene: TRBD2; CDR3nt: TGCGCCAGCAGCTTTCTGAGCGGGAGATTCACAGATACGCAGTATTTT; CDR3aa: CASSFLSGRFTDTQYF
abundance: many; j_gene: TRBJ2-3; v_gene: TRBV25-1; d_gene: .; CDR3nt: TGTGCCACCGCTCACGCAGGGCAGGGAGATACGCAGTATTTT; CDR3aa: CATAHAGQGDTQYF
abundance: many; j_gene: TRBJ2-1; v_gene: TRBV7-3; d_gene: TRBD2; CDR3nt: TGTGCCAGCAGCTCCAGCGGGAGTAGGTACAATGAGCAGTTCTTC; CDR3aa: CASSSSGSRYNEQFF
abundance: .; j_gene: TRBJ2-1; v_gene: TRBV7-3; d_gene: TRBD1; CDR3nt: TGTGCCAGCAGCTTAAAGGGTGGCAGGGGGCCCCACAATGAGCAGTTCTTC; CDR3aa: CASSLKGGRGPHNEQFF
abundance: .; j_gene: TRBJ2-4; v_gene: TRBV20-1; d_gene: .; CDR3nt: TGCAGTGCTAGACCTAGCAGCTTCCGGAACATTCAGTACTTC; CDR3aa: CSARPSSFRNIQYF
abundance: .; j_gene: TRBJ2-1; v_gene: TRBV6-1; d_gene: TRBD1; CDR3nt: TGTGCCAGCAGTACGACAGGGGGCAATGGAGGGCGAGAGCAGTTCTTC; CDR3aa: CASSTTGGNGGREQFF
abundance: few; j_gene: TRBJ1-3; v_gene: TRBV7-9; d_gene: TRBD1; CDR3nt: TGTGCCAGCAGCTACGGGACAGGGGGCTTATACTCTGGAAACACCATATATTTT; CDR3aa: CASSYGTGGLYSGNTIYF
abundance: few; j_gene: TRBJ2-5; v_gene: TRBV5-1; d_gene: TRBD1; CDR3nt: TGCGCCAGCAGCCGATACAGGGGGCAAGAGACCCAGTACTTC; CDR3aa: CASSRYRGQETQYF
abundance: many; j_gene: TRBJ2-4; v_gene: TRBV28; d_gene: TRBD1; CDR3nt: TGTGCCAGCGGGGACAGGGGGCGCGGCATTCAGTACTTC; CDR3aa: CASGDRGRGIQYF
abundance: .; j_gene: TRBJ1-1; v_gene: TRBV25-1; d_gene: .; CDR3nt: TGTGCCAGCAGTGGTGGGACTCAGGGATCGCGGAACACTGAAGCTTTCTTT; CDR3aa: CASSGGTQGSRNTEAFF
abundance: many; j_gene: TRBJ2-7; v_gene: TRBV30; d_gene: TRBD2; CDR3nt: TGTGCCTGGAGTGGGGTAAAATCCTCTAGCGGGAGCTCCTACGAGCAGTACTTC; CDR3aa: CAWSGVKSSSGSSYEQYF
abundance: .; j_gene: TRBJ1-4; v_gene: TRBV4-3; d_gene: TRBD1; CDR3nt: TGCGCCAGCAGCCAAGTCGTGTTGGGCAGGGGGGATGAAAAACTGTTTTTT; CDR3aa: CASSQVVLGRGDEKLFF
abundance: many; j_gene: TRBJ1-4; v_gene: TRBV11-3; d_gene: .; CDR3nt: TGTGCCAGCAGCGACCGACAGCCAGGTGAAAAACTGTTTTTT; CDR3aa: CASSDRQPGEKLFF
abundance: .; j_gene: TRBJ2-1; v_gene: TRBV25-1; d_gene: .; CDR3nt: TGTGCCAGCAGTGAACACGGGGACAATGAGCAGTTCTTC; CDR3aa: CASSEHGDNEQFF
abundance: .; j_gene: TRBJ2-7; v_gene: TRBV12-3/TRBV12-4; d_gene: .; CDR3nt: TGTGCCAGCAGTTTAATGTCTCCCTACGAGCAGTACTTC; CDR3aa: CASSLMSPYEQYF
abundance: .; j_gene: TRBJ1-2; v_gene: TRBV24-1; d_gene: .; CDR3nt: TGTGCCACCAGTGGGGGTTTTAACTATGGCTACACCTTC; CDR3aa: CATSGGFNYGYTF
abundance: many; j_gene: TRBJ2-3; v_gene: TRBV29-1; d_gene: TRBD2; CDR3nt: TGCAGCGTGGGACTAGCGGTACGCACAGATACGCAGTATTTT; CDR3aa: CSVGLAVRTDTQYF
abundance: few; j_gene: TRBJ1-5; v_gene: TRBV10-3; d_gene: TRBD1; CDR3nt: TGTGCCACCGGACAGGGGGTTAGCAATCAGCCCCAGCATTTT; CDR3aa: CATGQGVSNQPQHF
abundance: .; j_gene: TRBJ1-5; v_gene: TRBV2; d_gene: .; CDR3nt: TGTGCCAGCAGTGAGTGGTTAATCACGGCCCAGCATTTT; CDR3aa: CASSEWLITAQHF
abundance: few; j_gene: TRBJ2-5; v_gene: TRBV3-1; d_gene: .; CDR3nt: TGTGCCAGCAGCCAAGTGGGACAAGAAGAGACCCAGTACTTC; CDR3aa: CASSQVGQEETQYF
abundance: .; j_gene: TRBJ2-3; v_gene: TRBV30; d_gene: .; CDR3nt: TGTGCCTGGAGTGACTCCCAGCCAGATACGCAGTATTTT; CDR3aa: CAWSDSQPDTQYF
abundance: .; j_gene: TRBJ1-1; v_gene: TRBV20-1; d_gene: .; CDR3nt: TGCAGTGCTAGACCGGGGAGTCTGAACACTGAAGCTTTCTTT; CDR3aa: CSARPGSLNTEAFF
abundance: .; j_gene: TRBJ2-5; v_gene: TRBV29-1; d_gene: .; CDR3nt: TGCAGCGGCACCACGGGAGAGACCCAGTACTTC; CDR3aa: CSGTTGETQYF
abundance: many; j_gene: TRBJ2-2; v_gene: TRBV5-6; d_gene: .; CDR3nt: TGTGCCAGCAGCTTGAGCGGCACCGGGGAGCTGTTTTTT; CDR3aa: CASSLSGTGELFF
abundance: few; j_gene: TRBJ1-1; v_gene: TRBV4-3; d_gene: .; CDR3nt: TGCGCCAGCGGGCAGAGGAACACTGAAGCTTTCTTT; CDR3aa: CASGQRNTEAFF
abundance: many; j_gene: TRBJ2-5; v_gene: TRBV2; d_gene: TRBD1; CDR3nt: TGTGCCAGCATGGGGGACAGTAAAGAGACCCAGTACTTC; CDR3aa: CASMGDSKETQYF